These T cell receptor beta chains were read from a single sample in a study of cytomegalovirus exposure and HLA in healthy donors. Assay used: immunoSEQ multiplex PCR; TCRdb lists only in-frame clones, some missing. The sample has approximately 180,000 clones, roughly four fifths seen once; the top ten hold 1.5% to 2%. Material: PBMCs. Source of these receptors: a young man in good health and CMV-seronegative. CDR3s include the opening cysteine and the closing phenylalanine or tryptophan. D genes are given only for firm matches. Rows may omit the clone size; those that give it use once, few, many or a size class.

cdr3_aa cdr3_nt v_call clone_size d_call j_call cdr3_length
CASSLADIWTGAYEQYF TGTGCCAGCAGCTTAGCCGATATCTGGACAGGGGCGTACGAGCAGTACTTC TRBV7-8 few TRBD1 TRBJ2-7 17
CASSQGLRETQYF TGCGCCAGCAGCCAAGGGTTGCGGGAGACCCAGTACTTC TRBV4-1 few . TRBJ2-5 13
CASSLSEGLAGGEQYF TGTGCTAGCAGCTTGTCTGAGGGACTAGCGGGAGGCGAGCAGTACTTC TRBV7-7 . TRBD2 TRBJ2-7 16
CAWSVTGRRSEAFF TGTGCCTGGAGTGTAACGGGGAGGCGAAGTGAAGCTTTCTTT TRBV30 . . TRBJ1-1 14
CASSPGTGGTGELFF TGCGCCAGCAGCCCCGGGACAGGTGGCACCGGGGAGCTGTTTTTT TRBV5-1 few TRBD1 TRBJ2-2 15
CASRDFGTYEQYF TGTGCCAGCAGGGACTTCGGAACCTACGAGCAGTACTTC TRBV7-3 . . TRBJ2-7 13
CASSLGASGSYEQYF TGTGCCAGCAGCTTAGGTGCTAGCGGCTCCTACGAGCAGTACTTC TRBV7-2 . TRBD2 TRBJ2-7 15
CASSWDSDPNCTDTQYF TGTGCCAGCAGTTGGGACAGTGATCCGAATTGCACAGATACGCAGTATTTT TRBV9 . TRBD1 TRBJ2-3 17
CATSRDKGSGNEQYF TGTGCCACCAGCAGAGACAAGGGTTCGGGAAACGAGCAGTACTTC TRBV15 . . TRBJ2-7 15
CASSQRWGAGEKLFF TGTGCCAGCAGCCAGCGTTGGGGCGCCGGTGAAAAACTGTTTTTT TRBV7-9 . . TRBJ1-4 15
CASSLPGAHPGANVLTF TGTGCCAGCAGCTTACCAGGGGCCCATCCTGGGGCCAACGTCCTGACTTTC TRBV7-9 . . TRBJ2-6 17
CAWNVQGETQYF TGTGCCTGGAACGTCCAGGGAGAGACCCAGTACTTC TRBV30 few . TRBJ2-5 12
CASSLAASGFNEQFF TGTGCCAGCAGCTTGGCGGCTAGCGGGTTCAATGAGCAGTTCTTC TRBV5-4 . TRBD2 TRBJ2-1 15
CAGERGGANTGELFF TGTGCCGGCGAAAGGGGGGGCGCTAACACCGGGGAGCTGTTTTTT TRBV28 . . TRBJ2-2 15
CASSLVGLAGLQYF TGTGCCAGCAGCTTGGTTGGACTAGCGGGGTTGCAGTACTTC TRBV5-5 . TRBD2 TRBJ2-7 14
CASSTRQIPGNTIYF TGTGCCAGCAGTACCCGACAGATTCCTGGAAACACCATATATTTT TRBV6-6 . . TRBJ1-3 15
CASSQPRLWRETKLDQPQHF TGCGCCAGCAGTCAGCCCCGATTATGGAGGGAGACGAAGTTGGATCAGCCCCAGCATTTT TRBV23-1 few . TRBJ1-5 20
CASSQDRGGREKLFF TGTGCCAGCAGCCAGGACAGGGGGGGGAGAGAAAAACTGTTTTTT TRBV7-9 . TRBD1 TRBJ1-4 15
CASSQDLTGGETQYF TGCGCCAGCAGCCAAGACCTAACAGGGGGCGAGACCCAGTACTTC TRBV4-3 . TRBD1 TRBJ2-5 15
CASSPGGPQNTEAFF TGTGCCAGCAGCCCGGGAGGGCCTCAGAACACTGAAGCTTTCTTT TRBV11-3 . . TRBJ1-1 15
CASSQEQLDPGYTF TGCGCCAGCAGCCAAGAACAGTTGGATCCTGGCTACACCTTC TRBV4-3 once . TRBJ1-2 14
CASSPQGLYEQYF TGTGCCAGCAGCCCTCAGGGGCTCTACGAGCAGTACTTC TRBV5-4 . . TRBJ2-7 13
CASSQSVTGGNQPQHF TGTGCCAGCAGCCAGAGTGTAACAGGGGGCAATCAGCCCCAGCATTTT TRBV5-5 . TRBD1 TRBJ1-5 16
CASSHGDRTNEKLFF TGCGCCAGCAGCCACGGGGACAGAACTAATGAAAAACTGTTTTTT TRBV4-1 . TRBD1 TRBJ1-4 15
CASSQVPGTGVNTEAFF TGCGCCAGCAGCCAAGTCCCAGGGACAGGGGTAAACACTGAAGCTTTCTTT TRBV4-3 once TRBD1 TRBJ1-1 17